A single TCR beta chain is shown here with its context. The antigen remains undetermined. Clones were read by immunoSEQ multiplex PCR, and TCRdb kept only the in-frame ones, dropping some. The data contain 200,000 to 250,000 clones, around 87% of them seen just once; the ten biggest clones take up approximately 2%. The sample originates from a study of cytomegalovirus exposure and HLA in healthy donors. Study-wide results and limits: With high specificity and sensitivity, the classifier reportedly diagnosed cytomegalovirus status.

Sample: PBMCs. This TCR derives from a woman under 30 in good health and CMV-seropositive.

The CDR3 DNA follows: TGTGCCAGCAGTCGGGACATAAGCTCTGGGGCCAACGTCCTGACTTTC. Translation gives CASSRDISSGANVLTF. V is TRBV28 and J is TRBJ2-6, with a possible D match to TRBD1 (6 bases). The germline V gene encodes CDR1 MDHEN and CDR2 SYDVKM. Trimming took off 5 bases at V and 0 bases at J, with 11 bases between the two ends. This CDR3 is built from 16 residues.